This T cell receptor (beta chain) was identified during a study of pediatric ulcerative colitis. Regarding the study as a whole: Two rectal clonotypes were found only in ulcerative colitis patients, all of them. Rectal repertoires separated controls, mild-moderate and acute severe colitis.

Sequencing was at survey level. Measured with immunoSEQ multiplex PCR; TCRdb has only the in-frame clones, and not every one. This sample has some 37,000 clones; around four fifths occur once, and the top ten carry roughly 0.7%. Germline V gene data show CDR1 as MNHEY and CDR2 as SVGAGI. Trimming took 2 bases from V and 4 from J; bases not matched to a gene: 3. The CDR3 extends over 14 amino acids. Worth noting for this clone: Its antigen is still unknown.

During colonoscopy, one to two rectal pinch biopsies were collected. Sequenced material: gut tissue. This TCR was recovered from a boy under 18 with moderate ulcerative colitis. V is TRBV6-5 and J is TRBJ1-1, with 8 positions matching TRBD1. The CDR3 is CASSYGTGGTEAFF. CDR3 in DNA: TGTGCCAGCAGTTACGGTACAGGGGGCACTGAAGCTTTCTTT.